Each of the 32 T cell receptor beta chains below was sequenced from the same sample in a study of cytomegalovirus exposure and HLA in healthy donors. Repertoires were generated with immunoSEQ multiplex PCR, while TCRdb's copy carries only in-frame clones and drops some. The sample records about 71,000 clones, about 95% being singletons. Sample: PBMCs. The receptors stem from a woman aged 18-29 years in good health and CMV-seronegative.

The chain couples TRBV7-9 to TRBJ1-2; D unresolved. Trimming removed 2 bases from V and 2 bases from J, with 9 bases in between. Looked up from germline, CDR1 is SEHNR and CDR2 is FQNEAQ (reference sequence). The CDR3 extends over 14 amino acids. CDR3 in amino acids: CASSLREQNYGYTF. CDR3 DNA: TGTGCCAGCAGCTTAAGGGAGCAGAACTATGGCTACACCTTC.

This chain links TRBV5-1 with TRBJ2-2; 9 nucleotides align to TRBD2. CDR1 SGHRS and CDR2 YFSETQ come from the germline V gene. With V trimmed by 3 bases and J by 0 bases, 9 bases remained unmatched. The CDR3 is 18 residues long. The CDR3 bases are TGCGCCAGCAGCTCTCGGGTAGCGGGGGCCGCGAACACCGGGGAGCTGTTTTTT. Its protein product is CASSSRVAGAANTGELFF.

This chain connects TRBV6-5 to TRBJ1-1; D ambiguous. Germline loops: CDR1 MNHEY, CDR2 SVGAGI. The CDR3 contains 14 residues. V was shortened by 5 bases and J by 3 bases, with 13 bases between the two germline ends. This chain's CDR3 is CASSPLAEDTEAFF. As DNA, the CDR3 is TGTGCCAGCAGTCCTCTCGCAGAGGACACTGAAGCTTTCTTT.

This clone was recorded only once. The chain is built from TRBV19 and TRBJ2-2; 7 bases are shared with TRBD1. Trimming removed 5 bases from V and 4 bases from J; junction bases left unmatched: 7. The CDR3 is made up of 15 amino acids. Germline-derived CDR1 and CDR2 are LNHDA and SQIVND (reference sequence). In nucleotides, the CDR3 is TGTGCCAGTAGTCTTGGACAGGCCACCACCGGGGAGCTGTTTTTT. This codes for CASSLGQATTGELFF.

The chain links TRBV28 to TRBJ2-6, with D perhaps matching TRBD1 (6 bases). V was shortened by 5 bases and J by 2 bases, with 19 bases between the two germline ends. The germline V gene encodes CDR1 MDHEN and CDR2 SYDVKM. The CDR3 runs 18 residues. In nucleotides, the CDR3 is TGTGCCAGCAGTATTTCGACCAGGGGCCTAGCTGGGGCCAACGTCCTGACTTTC. Translating it yields CASSISTRGLAGANVLTF.

V gene TRBV5-1 combines with J gene TRBJ2-3, with 7 bases aligning to TRBD2. The CDR3 sequence is 15 residues long. Germline V gives CDR1 SGHRS, CDR2 YFSETQ. Trimming took 0 bases from V and 4 from J; bases not matched to a gene: 5. The CDR3: CASSLGGSGADTQYF. The CDR3 region has the DNA TGCGCCAGCAGCTTGGGCGGGAGTGGGGCAGATACGCAGTATTTT.

This sequence joins TRBV5-6 and TRBJ2-7; D gene uncertain. The ends were cut back, 0 bases at V and 7 bases at J, with 5 bases in the middle. This CDR3 region has 11 residues. The germline V gene encodes CDR1 SGHDT and CDR2 YYEEEE. The CDR3 DNA is TGTGCCAGCAGCTTGGGGCGGGAGCAGTACTTC. Its protein product is CASSLGREQYF.

The chain has TRBV5-1 and TRBJ2-1; a weak D match, TRBD1 (5 bases). CDR1 and CDR2 from the germline V gene are SGHRS and YFSETQ. V lost 0 bases, J lost 0 bases, and 10 bases lay in between. The CDR3 is 16 amino acids. This CDR3 reads CASSLAGMSSYNEQFF. The CDR3 region has the DNA TGCGCCAGCAGCTTGGCAGGGATGAGCTCCTACAATGAGCAGTTCTTC. Combining the CDR3 with reference TRBV5-1 and TRBJ2-1 gives the whole variable domain KAGVTQTPRYLIKTRGQQVTLSCSPISGHRSVSWYQQTPGQGLQFLFEYFSETQRNKGNFPGRFSGRQFSNSRSEMNVSTLELGDSALYLCASSLAGMSSYNEQFFGPGTRLTVL.

In this sample, this clone turned up once. This rearrangement joins TRBV18 to TRBJ2-7; 7 nucleotides match TRBD1. CDR1 is KGHSH and CDR2 is LQKENI in the germline V gene. The ends lost 1 base at V and 5 bases at J; junction bases unmatched: 8. The CDR3 totals 15 residues. CDR3 amino acids: CASSPQGTEIHEQYF. The CDR3 nucleotides are TGTGCCAGCTCACCACAAGGGACAGAGATCCACGAGCAGTACTTC.

V gene TRBV11-2 combines with J gene TRBJ2-3, with 10 bases aligning to TRBD2. The CDR3 runs to 16 residues. The germline gives CDR1 SGHAT, CDR2 FQNNGV. The trim removed 5 bases at V and 6 bases at J, leaving 11 bases unmatched. The CDR3 coding sequence is TGTGCCAGCAGCCCTCAGGGAGCGGGGGGGAGCGATACGCAGTATTTT. Its translation: CASSPQGAGGSDTQYF.

V gene TRBV2 combines with J gene TRBJ2-2; TRBD2 agrees at 7 bases. The J segment lost 4 bases and the V segment lost 4 bases, leaving 6 bases of the junction unmatched. Germline V gene lookup returns CDR1 SNHLY and CDR2 FYNNEI. This CDR3 spans 15 amino acids. This chain's CDR3 is CASSGGGRGTGELFF. In DNA, the CDR3 is TGTGCCAGCAGTGGGGGGGGACGGGGCACCGGGGAGCTGTTTTTT.

V usage is TRBV5-6 and J usage is TRBJ2-1; tentative D call: TRBD2 (5 bases). CDR3 size: 12 residues. Germline V gene lookup returns CDR1 SGHDT and CDR2 YYEEEE. Trimming stripped 3 bases from V and 6 bases from J, with 7 bases between. The CDR3 nucleotides read TGTGCCAGCAGCTCCAGCGGCAATGAGCAGTTCTTC. As protein: CASSSSGNEQFF.

The rearrangement uses TRBV6-1 and TRBJ1-2; D is possibly TRBD1 (5 bases). The CDR3 sequence is 13 residues long. CDR1 and CDR2 (germline): MNHNS, SASEGT. V was trimmed by 6 bases and J by 4 bases, leaving 12 bases between them. The CDR3 DNA reads TGTGCCAGCAGAGTCGCAGGGCGCTATGGCTACACCTTC. Translated: CASRVAGRYGYTF.

V and J are TRBV6-5 and TRBJ1-2, with no clear D. Germline V gene sequence: CDR1 MNHEY, CDR2 SVGAGI. Trimming shortened V by 0 bases and J by 2 bases, and 7 bases separated the two germline ends. The CDR3 contains 14 residues. CDR3 amino acids: CASSYSQVNYGYTF. The CDR3 DNA reads TGTGCCAGCAGTTACTCGCAGGTCAACTATGGCTACACCTTC.

The chain links TRBV5-4 to TRBJ2-7; perhaps TRBD1 as D (7 bases). The CDR3 runs to 14 residues. V was shortened by 4 bases and J by 5 bases, with 16 bases between the two germline ends. From germline, CDR1 is SGHNT and CDR2 YYREEE (reference sequence). CDR3 residues: CASSQGGGSDEQYF. The CDR3 DNA reads TGTGCCAGCAGCCAGGGGGGTGGCTCGGACGAGCAGTACTTC. Filled out from reference TRBV5-4 and TRBJ2-7, the complete variable domain reads ETGVTQSPTHLIKTRGQQVTLRCSSQSGHNTVSWYQQALGQGPQFIFQYYREEENGRGNFPPRFSGLQFPNYSSELNVNALELDDSALYLCASSQGGGSDEQYFGPGTRLTVT.

This chain connects TRBV5-6 to TRBJ1-2; possible D gene TRBD1, 5 bases. V lost 3 bases to trimming and J lost 2 bases, with 17 bases between them. Germline values: CDR1 SGHDT, CDR2 YYEEEE. The CDR3 loop spans 16 amino acids. CDR3 sequence: CASSSAEAGPNYGYTF. The CDR3 DNA reads TGTGCCAGCAGCTCGGCCGAGGCAGGGCCGAACTATGGCTACACCTTC.

Only one count was recorded for this clone. The V gene is TRBV19, the J gene TRBJ1-5; D uncertain. The CDR3 consists of 15 residues. Germline-derived CDR1 and CDR2 are LNHDA and SQIVND (reference sequence). V lost 5 bases, J lost 0 bases, and 11 bases lay in between. CDR3 in amino acids: CASSHPRRSNQPQHF. The DNA of the CDR3 is TGTGCCAGTAGTCACCCTAGGCGTAGCAATCAGCCCCAGCATTTT.

This clone was counted a single time. The J gene is TRBJ1-6, the V gene TRBV5-1; D is uncertain. The V gene lost 2 bases and the J gene lost 0 bases, with 9 bases spanning the gap. The CDR3 has 16 residues. Germline V gene sequence: CDR1 SGHRS, CDR2 YFSETQ. The CDR3 region is CASSLFISSYNSPLHF. Here the CDR3 DNA reads TGCGCCAGCAGCTTATTTATTAGCTCCTATAATTCACCCCTCCACTTT.

The chain couples TRBV11-2 to TRBJ2-7; D is ambiguous. The CDR3 contains 13 residues. The germline CDR1 and CDR2 sequences are SGHAT and FQNNGV. V gave up 2 bases and J gave up 9 bases, with 14 bases separating them. CDR3 DNA sequence: TGTGCCAGCAGCTTAAACGACGGTCAGCGGCAGTACTTC. Protein product: CASSLNDGQRQYF.

This chain links TRBV19 with TRBJ2-7, with D uncertain. Between the trimmed V and J ends, which lost 5 bases and 6 bases, there was a span of 14 bases. From germline, CDR1 is LNHDA and CDR2 SQIVND (reference sequence). This CDR3 contains 13 residues. The DNA of the CDR3 is TGTGCCAGTAGTCCCGGGTCTCCCCGCGAGCAGTACTTC. Its protein product is CASSPGSPREQYF.

This sequence joins TRBV29-1 and TRBJ2-5, with D possibly TRBD2 on 6 matching bases. Per the germline V gene, CDR1 is SQVTM and CDR2 is ANQGSEA. The CDR3 extends over 14 amino acids. V was trimmed by 6 bases and J by 3 bases, leaving 17 bases between them. The CDR3 DNA is TGCAGCGTCGCTAGAGGAGGGTCCAAAGAGACCCAGTACTTC. Residues: CSVARGGSKETQYF.

The chain carries TRBV14 and TRBJ2-7; perhaps TRBD2 as D (5 bases). Deletions cut 4 bases from V and 2 bases from J, with 15 bases between. Germline V gene lookup returns CDR1 SGHDN and CDR2 FVKESK. This CDR3 contains 15 residues. The CDR3 loop is CASSLLPRETYEQYF. DNA of the CDR3: TGTGCCAGCAGCCTTCTCCCACGGGAAACCTACGAGCAGTACTTC.

The V gene is TRBV10-3, the J gene TRBJ2-5, with 12 bases fitting TRBD1. Trimming removed 6 bases from V and 3 bases from J; junction bases left unmatched: 2. The length of the CDR3 is 14 residues. CDR1 is ENHRY, CDR2 SYGVKD, per germline. The CDR3 coding sequence is TGTGCCATCAGGGGGACAGGGGGCAAAGAGACCCAGTACTTC. This translates into CAIRGTGGKETQYF.

The chain employs TRBV11-2 and TRBJ2-3; 13 bases agree with TRBD2. Germline V lookup: CDR1 SGHAT, CDR2 FQNNGV. Trimming cost V 5 bases and J 4 bases; bases outside gene matches: 12. CDR3 length: 18 residues. The CDR3 loop reads CASSLTRGTSGTPDTQYF. Here the CDR3 DNA reads TGTGCCAGCAGCCTCACCCGCGGGACTAGCGGGACCCCAGATACGCAGTATTTT.

The table lists this clone with a count of one. The rearrangement uses TRBV11-2 and TRBJ2-5; TRBD2 is a possible D gene (7 bases). The CDR3 extends over 15 amino acids. Germline values: CDR1 SGHAT, CDR2 FQNNGV. V gave up 3 bases and J gave up 5 bases, with 16 bases separating them. The CDR3 is CASSLGAGVRETQYF. The DNA for the CDR3 is TGTGCCAGCAGCTTGGGGGCGGGAGTGCGCGAGACCCAGTACTTC.

This clone was seen only a few times. This rearrangement joins TRBV19 to TRBJ1-6, with TRBD1 matching 7 bases. Germline-derived CDR1 and CDR2 are LNHDA and SQIVND (reference sequence). The CDR3 has 16 amino acids. Trimming at V came to 4 bases and at J to 9 bases, leaving 12 bases not matched to a gene. CDR3 protein: CASSRNPRGLGSPLHF. As DNA, the CDR3 is TGTGCCAGTAGTAGAAACCCTAGGGGGCTCGGTTCACCCCTCCACTTT.

This rearrangement joins TRBV7-9 to TRBJ1-4, with 9 bases fitting TRBD1. Trimming removed 5 bases from V and 6 bases from J; junction bases left unmatched: 7. This CDR3 spans 15 amino acids. Per the germline V gene, CDR1 is SEHNR and CDR2 is FQNEAQ (reference sequence). Written as DNA, the CDR3 is TGTGCCAGCAGCACCACAGGGGGCGCCTATGAAAAACTGTTTTTT. It codes for CASSTTGGAYEKLFF.

This chain joins TRBV4-1 and TRBJ1-2, with a weak D call TRBD1 (5 bases). Trimming left V 0 bases short and J 2 bases short, with 7 bases between. The CDR3 has 14 residues. CDR1 and CDR2 (germline): MGHRA, YSYEKL. The CDR3 protein is CASSQDRVNYGYTF. The CDR3 DNA reads TGCGCCAGCAGCCAAGACAGGGTGAACTATGGCTACACCTTC.

V is TRBV19 and J is TRBJ1-2; 8 nucleotides match TRBD1. This CDR3 is built from 14 residues. V dropped 4 bases and J dropped 4; count of bases not matched to a gene: 5. CDR1 LNHDA and CDR2 SQIVND come from the germline V gene (reference sequence). DNA of the CDR3: TGTGCCAGTAGTACGGACAGGGACTCCTATGGCTACACCTTC. Amino acid sequence: CASSTDRDSYGYTF. Full variable domain (missing parts from reference TRBV19 and TRBJ1-2): DGGITQSPKYLFRKEGQNVTLSCEQNLNHDAMYWYRQDPGQGLRLIYYSQIVNDFQKGDIAEGYSVSREKKESFPLTVTSAQKNPTAFYLCASSTDRDSYGYTFGSGTRLTVV.

The chain employs TRBV7-6 and TRBJ2-1; weak D call: TRBD2 (6 bases). Germline CDR1 SGHVS, CDR2 FNYEAQ. The CDR3 is made up of 14 amino acids. Trimming removed 4 bases from V and 8 bases from J, with 15 bases in between. CDR3 residues: CASSYKDERDEQFF. The CDR3 DNA follows: TGTGCCAGCAGCTACAAAGACGAGCGGGATGAGCAGTTCTTC.

This chain uses TRBV27 with TRBJ1-1; D is possibly TRBD1 (5 bases). Per the germline V gene, CDR1 is MNHEY and CDR2 is SMNVEV (reference sequence). The CDR3 extends over 15 amino acids. V was clipped by 9 bases and J by 4 bases, with 21 bases between them. The CDR3 spells CARQTGTLGSTEAFF. As DNA, the CDR3 is TGTGCCAGACAGACCGGGACTTTAGGGAGCACTGAAGCTTTCTTT.

The rearrangement links TRBV18 to TRBJ2-2, with TRBD1 identical over 7 bases. The CDR3 is made up of 16 amino acids. The germline gives CDR1 KGHSH, CDR2 LQKENI. The V segment lost 4 bases and the J segment 7 bases; nucleotides outside the gene matches: 12. The CDR3 here is CASSLIGQELNGELFF. The CDR3 DNA reads as TGTGCCAGCTCACTAATTGGACAGGAACTTAACGGGGAGCTGTTTTTT.